Following are 25 T cell receptor beta chains from one sample sequenced in a study of T cells in Graves' hyperthyroidism and ophthalmopathy. TCR beta CDR3 regions were amplified from RNA transcripts. TCR CDR3 regions were first amplified by RT-PCR with HTBI primers. TCRdb passed the multiplex PCR reads through MiXCR, listing each CDR3 protein once. The sample holds hundreds of thousands of distinct CDR3 sequences, 15% to 20% seen once. Sequenced input: blood. Every receptor here comes from a woman under 40 with Graves' hyperthyroidism.

This chain links TRBV28 with TRBJ1-3; 8 bases map to TRBD1. The V gene end was trimmed by 3 bases and the J gene end by 2 bases; junction bases not matched to a gene: 9. Germline assignment: CDR1 MDHEN and CDR2 SYDVKM. The CDR3 covers 17 residues. CDR3 amino acids: CASSFGGQTGAGNTIYF. CDR3 bases: TGTGCCAGCAGTTTTGGGGGGCAGACAGGGGCTGGAAACACCATATATTTT. Full variable domain (rest looked up from reference TRBV28 and TRBJ1-3): DVKVTQSSRYLVKRTGEKVFLECVQDMDHENMFWYRQDPGLGLRLIYFSYDVKMKEKGDIPEGYSVSREKKERFSLILESASTNQTSMYLCASSFGGQTGAGNTIYFGEGSWLTVV.

This clonotype appeared a few times. The chain joins TRBV19 to TRBJ2-1; the D gene could be TRBD1 or TRBD2 (6 bases each). Germline-derived CDR1 and CDR2 are LNHDA and SQIVND (reference sequence). V lost 7 bases and J 2 bases, leaving 12 bases between the germline ends. This CDR3 is built from 14 residues. In DNA, the CDR3 is TGTGCCAGTACCAAGGGGGGCGCCTACAATGAGCAGTTCTTC. Protein product: CASTKGGAYNEQFF.

The sample holds many counts of this clonotype. V and J are TRBV7-2 and TRBJ2-3; 7 nucleotides agree with TRBD1. The CDR3 consists of 16 residues. Trimming took 5 bases from V and 2 from J; bases not matched to a gene: 10. Per the germline V gene, CDR1 is SGHTA and CDR2 is FQGNSA. This CDR3 reads CASSQDSRGFTDTQYF. The CDR3 DNA is TGTGCCAGCAGCCAAGACTCCAGGGGGTTCACAGATACGCAGTATTTT.

The V gene is TRBV4-1, the J gene TRBJ2-1; D remains ambiguous. This CDR3 is built from 13 residues. Germline V gene lookup returns CDR1 MGHRA and CDR2 YSYEKL. Trimming took off 1 base at V and 13 bases at J, with 14 bases between the two ends. CDR3 sequence (DNA): TGCGCCAGCAGCCAAGGAGATCTAGAAAGCCAGTTCTTC. It codes for CASSQGDLESQFF.

This clonotype was found a few times. J is TRBJ2-7 and V is TRBV20-1, with 8 bases matching TRBD1. Germline assignment: CDR1 DFQATT and CDR2 SNEGSKA (reference sequence). The CDR3 is 14 amino acids. The V gene end was trimmed by 6 bases and the J gene end by 2 bases; junction bases not matched to a gene: 9. Written as DNA, the CDR3 is TGCAGTGCCAAACCCCGGGACAGGCCCTACGAGCAGTACTTC. It encodes CSAKPRDRPYEQYF.

A word on this clonotype: A much larger clone is a single base away; this may be a read error. The rearrangement joins TRBV11-3 to TRBJ2-7; D gene unclear. Deletions cut 6 bases from V and 9 bases from J, with 12 bases between. Germline CDR1 is SGHNT and CDR2 is YENEEA. The CDR3 covers 11 residues. The CDR3 loop reads CASRATNGQYF. The CDR3 DNA reads TGTGCCAGCAGGGCTACTAACGGGCAGTACTTC.

This chain joins TRBV7-2 and TRBJ2-5; D is possibly TRBD1 (5 bases). This CDR3 has 12 residues. Trimming cost V 7 bases and J 6 bases, with 12 bases left between them. The germline V gene has CDR1 SGHTA and CDR2 FQGNSA. The CDR3 DNA reads as TGTGCCAGCACCACCAAGGGGAAGACCCAGTACTTC. Translated: CASTTKGKTQYF.

This clonotype was observed many times. The rearrangement joins TRBV27 to TRBJ2-7; D unclear. CDR1 and CDR2 from the germline V gene are MNHEY and SMNVEV (reference sequence). The CDR3 sequence is 13 residues long. Trimming cost V 2 bases and J 4 bases, with 9 bases left between them. The DNA for the CDR3 is TGTGCCAGCAGTTTACTAGGGAAATACGAGCAGTACTTC. Translating gives CASSLLGKYEQYF.

This clonotype showed up many times. The chain links TRBV5-1 to TRBJ1-1; TRBD1 is a possible D gene (5 bases). The V end was cut by 3 bases, the J end by 3 bases, with 12 bases between. In germline, CDR1 is SGHRS, CDR2 YFSETQ. This CDR3 spans 14 amino acids. The CDR3 DNA reads as TGCGCCAGCAGCTGGGGGATTCGAGACACTGAAGCTTTCTTT. Protein sequence: CASSWGIRDTEAFF.

This clonotype was found many times. CDR3 nucleotides: TGTGCCAGCAGAGTTGGTACAGAACCTAATCAGCCCCAGCATTTT. Its translation: CASRVGTEPNQPQHF. This chain uses TRBV27 with TRBJ1-5; no firm D call. V was shortened by 6 bases and J by 4 bases, with 16 bases between the two germline ends. The CDR3 contains 15 residues. The V gene's germline CDR1 is MNHEY and CDR2 SMNVEV (reference sequence).

This clonotype was recorded many times. The genes are TRBV7-2 and TRBJ2-5, with 13 bases that match TRBD2. The CDR3 covers 15 residues. CDR1 SGHTA and CDR2 FQGNSA come from the germline V gene. Germline trimming cut 4 bases from V and 4 bases from J; bases unmatched to any gene: 3. The CDR3 DNA reads as TGTGCCAGCAGCTCCGGACTAGCGGGAGCAGAGACCCAGTACTTC. Translation gives CASSSGLAGAETQYF.

This chain joins TRBV9 and TRBJ2-7, with 8 bases fitting TRBD2. V lost 1 base and J lost 4; bases outside the gene matches: 7. There are 15 residues in the CDR3. Germline CDR1 SGDLS, CDR2 YYNGEE. The CDR3 DNA sequence: TGTGCCAGCAGCGTAACTGGACTAGCTGGGTACGAGCAGTACTTC. Protein product: CASSVTGLAGYEQYF.

Of note for this clonotype: With a much larger clone just one base away, this may be a read error. V and J are TRBV20-1 and TRBJ2-7; D is unclear. Per the germline V gene, CDR1 is DFQATT and CDR2 is SNEGSKA (reference sequence). The CDR3 runs to 14 residues. CDR3 sequence: CSARDQGLRYKQYF. The CDR3, as DNA: TGCAGTGCTAGAGATCAAGGGCTACGCTACAAGCAGTACTTC.

V is TRBV7-9 and J is TRBJ2-4; 8 bases fit TRBD1. The length of the CDR3 is 17 residues. The V segment lost 5 bases and the J segment 3 bases; nucleotides outside the gene matches: 12. Per the germline V gene, CDR1 is SEHNR and CDR2 is FQNEAQ (reference sequence). CDR3 region: CASSPQGGQVFKNIQYF. The CDR3 nucleotides read TGTGCCAGCAGCCCTCAAGGGGGACAGGTGTTCAAAAACATTCAGTACTTC. Together with reference TRBV7-9 and TRBJ2-4, the CDR3 gives the full variable domain: DTGVSQNPRHKITKRGQNVTFRCDPISEHNRLYWYRQTLGQGPEFLTYFQNEAQLEKSRLLSDRFSAERPKGSFSTLEIQRTEQGDSAMYLCASSPQGGQVFKNIQYFGAGTRLSVL.

This clonotype has ten or more counts. The J gene is TRBJ2-7, the V gene TRBV30, with 9 bases that match TRBD2. V trimming: 1 base; J trimming: 4 bases; junction bases outside the gene matches: 5. Germline assignment: CDR1 GTSNPN and CDR2 SVGIG (reference sequence). The CDR3 has 14 residues. The CDR3 protein is CAWSASSGIYEQYF. The CDR3 region has the DNA TGTGCCTGGAGTGCGTCTAGCGGGATATACGAGCAGTACTTC.

This clonotype was seen repeatedly, ten times or more. This sequence joins TRBV2 and TRBJ2-7; 10 positions agree with TRBD2. Germline trimming cut 0 bases from V and 7 bases from J; bases unmatched to any gene: 6. Germline V lookup: CDR1 SNHLY, CDR2 FYNNEI. The CDR3 length is 15 residues. CDR3 in DNA: TGTGCCAGCAGTGAAGCCCTAGCGGGAGTTAGTGAGCAGTACTTC. This translates into CASSEALAGVSEQYF.

This clonotype was seen ten or more times. The chain uses TRBV12-3 or TRBV12-4 and TRBJ1-2, with D unresolved. Trimming took off 7 bases at V and 2 bases at J, with 14 bases between the two ends. The CDR3 is 14 amino acids. CDR3 bases: TGTGCCAGCACCCAAAGCATGCTGAACTATGGCTACACCTTC. Amino acids: CASTQSMLNYGYTF.

A few counts support this clonotype. The gene calls are TRBV5-1 and TRBJ2-7; 8 positions match TRBD1. Germline loops: CDR1 SGHRS, CDR2 YFSETQ. The V and J ends lost 1 base and 3 bases, in that order; junction bases with no gene match: 6. This CDR3 contains 15 residues. CDR3 in amino acids: CASSLRRTGIYEQYF. CDR3 DNA sequence: TGCGCCAGCAGCTTGAGACGGACAGGGATCTACGAGCAGTACTTC.

This clonotype was observed at least ten times. The chain recombines TRBV28 with TRBJ1-1, with a tentative D call TRBD1 (6 bases). Germline V gene lookup returns CDR1 MDHEN and CDR2 SYDVKM. The CDR3 totals 16 residues. V was cut by 4 bases and J by 1 base, with 16 bases left in between. The DNA of the CDR3 is TGTGCCAGCAGTTCCACCGGGGGGCTTGCGAACACTGAAGCTTTCTTT. The encoded protein is CASSSTGGLANTEAFF.

This clonotype was picked up one time. V usage is TRBV7-2 and J usage is TRBJ1-2, with D possibly TRBD1 on 5 matching bases. Germline V lookup: CDR1 SGHTA, CDR2 FQGNSA. The CDR3 is 14 residues long. Deletions cut 5 bases from V and 8 bases from J, with 18 bases between. The chain's CDR3 is CASSTLSGGWGYTF. CDR3 DNA: TGTGCCAGCAGCACCCTATCGGGGGGATGGGGCTACACCTTC. Together with reference TRBV7-2 and TRBJ1-2, the CDR3 gives the full variable domain: GAGVSQSPSNKVTEKGKDVELRCDPISGHTALYWYRQSLGQGLEFLIYFQGNSAPDKSGLPSDRFSAERTGGSVSTLTIQRTQQEDSAVYLCASSTLSGGWGYTFGSGTRLTVV.

This clonotype appeared a few times. The chain employs TRBV5-1 and TRBJ2-7; 7 bases match TRBD2. The CDR3 contains 14 residues. J lost 2 bases, V lost 4 bases, and 6 bases had no gene match. Germline V gives CDR1 SGHRS, CDR2 YFSETQ. The CDR3 here is CASSGLGDAYEQYF. The CDR3 nucleotides are TGCGCCAGCAGCGGACTAGGGGACGCCTACGAGCAGTACTTC.

This clonotype was seen repeatedly, ten times or more. The chain couples TRBV27 to TRBJ1-5; D not resolved. Trimming cost V 5 bases and J 4 bases, with 21 bases left between them. From germline, CDR1 is MNHEY and CDR2 SMNVEV (reference sequence). The CDR3 totals 17 residues. As DNA, the CDR3 is TGTGCCAGCAGTCCCCGAGGGCCGGGAGTTGTAAATCAGCCCCAGCATTTT. Translated, it gives CASSPRGPGVVNQPQHF.

The chain has TRBV5-5 and TRBJ1-1; TRBD1 matches at 8 bases. The length of the CDR3 is 16 residues. Per germline, CDR1 SGHKS and CDR2 YYEKEE (reference sequence). Trimming cost V 3 bases and J 2 bases; bases outside gene matches: 9. CDR3 loop: CASSSKTTGGNTEAFF. The CDR3 coding sequence is TGTGCCAGCAGCTCAAAGACAACAGGGGGTAACACTGAAGCTTTCTTT.

This clonotype was recorded many times. The rearrangement joins TRBV2 to TRBJ2-2; no clear D. The CDR3 loop spans 13 amino acids. V was clipped by 3 bases and J by 3 bases, with 5 bases between them. Per the germline V gene, CDR1 is SNHLY and CDR2 is FYNNEI. The CDR3 reads CASSEKYTGELFF. The CDR3 DNA is TGTGCCAGCAGTGAGAAGTACACCGGGGAGCTGTTTTTT. The full variable domain, rest sourced from reference TRBV2 and TRBJ2-2, is EPEVTQTPSHQVTQMGQEVILRCVPISNHLYFYWYRQILGQKVEFLVSFYNNEISEKSEIFDDQFSVERPDGSNFTLKIRSTKLEDSAMYFCASSEKYTGELFFGEGSRLTVL.

V gene TRBV29-1 combines with J gene TRBJ2-2, with 12 positions matching TRBD2. Germline lookup yields CDR1 SQVTM and CDR2 ANQGSEA. The CDR3 is made up of 18 amino acids. V dropped 7 bases and J dropped 3; count of bases not matched to a gene: 15. The CDR3 protein is CSATPTSGSWVDTGELFF. CDR3 DNA sequence: TGCAGCGCCACCCCGACTAGCGGGAGCTGGGTCGACACCGGGGAGCTGTTTTTT.